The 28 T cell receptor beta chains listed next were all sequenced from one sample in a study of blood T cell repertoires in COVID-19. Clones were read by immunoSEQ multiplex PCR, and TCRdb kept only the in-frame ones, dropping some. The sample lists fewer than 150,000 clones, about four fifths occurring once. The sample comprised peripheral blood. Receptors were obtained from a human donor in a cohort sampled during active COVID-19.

CDR3 amino acids: CASSKLAGGKYF. DNA of the CDR3: TGTGCCAGCAGTAAACTAGCGGGGGGGAAGTACTTC. The chain carries TRBV7-2 and TRBJ2-7; TRBD2 agrees at 13 bases. Trimming took 6 bases from V and 11 from J; bases not matched to a gene: 4. The CDR3 covers 12 residues. CDR1 SGHTA and CDR2 FQGNSA come from the germline V gene. Variable domain in full (rest from reference TRBV7-2 and TRBJ2-7): GAGVSQSPSNKVTEKGKDVELRCDPISGHTALYWYRQSLGQGLEFLIYFQGNSAPDKSGLPSDRFSAERTGGSVSTLTIQRTQQEDSAVYLCASSKLAGGKYFGPGTRLTVT.

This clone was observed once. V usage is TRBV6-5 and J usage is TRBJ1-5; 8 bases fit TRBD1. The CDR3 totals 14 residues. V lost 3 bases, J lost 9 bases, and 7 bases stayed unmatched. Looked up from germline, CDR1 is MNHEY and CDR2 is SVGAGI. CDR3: CASSYNGQGRPQHF. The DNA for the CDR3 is TGTGCCAGCAGTTATAACGGACAGGGAAGGCCCCAGCATTTT.

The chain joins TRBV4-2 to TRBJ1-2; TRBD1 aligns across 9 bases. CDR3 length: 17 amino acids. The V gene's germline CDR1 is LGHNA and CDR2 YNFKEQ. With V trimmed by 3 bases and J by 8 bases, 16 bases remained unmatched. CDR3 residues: CASSQVRTGQGFGGYTF. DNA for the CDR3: TGTGCCAGCAGCCAGGTTCGAACGGGACAGGGTTTTGGAGGCTACACCTTC.

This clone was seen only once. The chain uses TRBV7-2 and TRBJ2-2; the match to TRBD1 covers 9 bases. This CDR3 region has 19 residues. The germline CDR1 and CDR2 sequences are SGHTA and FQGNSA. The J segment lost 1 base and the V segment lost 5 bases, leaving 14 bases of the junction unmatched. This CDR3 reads CASSPSPGTGKLNTGELFF. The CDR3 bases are TGTGCCAGCAGCCCAAGTCCCGGGACAGGGAAACTGAACACCGGGGAGCTGTTTTTT.

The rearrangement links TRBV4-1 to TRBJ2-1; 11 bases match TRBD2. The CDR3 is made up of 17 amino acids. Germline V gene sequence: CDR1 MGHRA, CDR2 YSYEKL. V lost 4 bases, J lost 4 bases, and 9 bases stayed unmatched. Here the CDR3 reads CASSPLKTSGIYNEQFF. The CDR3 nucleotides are TGCGCCAGCAGCCCACTAAAGACTAGCGGGATTTACAATGAGCAGTTCTTC.

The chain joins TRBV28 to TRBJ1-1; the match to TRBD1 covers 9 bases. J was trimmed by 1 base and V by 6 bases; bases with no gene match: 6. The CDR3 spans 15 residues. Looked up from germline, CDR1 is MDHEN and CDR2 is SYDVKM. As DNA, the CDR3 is TGTGCCAGCAGGGGACCGGGACAGGGGAACACTGAAGCTTTCTTT. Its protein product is CASRGPGQGNTEAFF.

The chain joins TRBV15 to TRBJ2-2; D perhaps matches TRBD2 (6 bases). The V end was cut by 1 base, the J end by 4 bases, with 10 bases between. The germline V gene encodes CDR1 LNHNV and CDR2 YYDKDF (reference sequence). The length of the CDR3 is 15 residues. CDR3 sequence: CATSRGRGGTGELFF. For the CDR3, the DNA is TGTGCCACCAGCAGAGGTCGGGGAGGCACCGGGGAGCTGTTTTTT.

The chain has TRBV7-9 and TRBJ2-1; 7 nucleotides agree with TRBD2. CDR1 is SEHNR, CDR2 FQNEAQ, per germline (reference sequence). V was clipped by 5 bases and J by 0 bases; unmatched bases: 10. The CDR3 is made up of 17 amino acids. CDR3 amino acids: CASSPGDYDFSYNEQFF. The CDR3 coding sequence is TGTGCCAGCAGCCCCGGGGACTACGATTTCTCCTACAATGAGCAGTTCTTC. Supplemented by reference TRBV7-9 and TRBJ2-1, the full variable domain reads DTGVSQNPRHKITKRGQNVTFRCDPISEHNRLYWYRQTLGQGPEFLTYFQNEAQLEKSRLLSDRFSAERPKGSFSTLEIQRTEQGDSAMYLCASSPGDYDFSYNEQFFGPGTRLTVL.

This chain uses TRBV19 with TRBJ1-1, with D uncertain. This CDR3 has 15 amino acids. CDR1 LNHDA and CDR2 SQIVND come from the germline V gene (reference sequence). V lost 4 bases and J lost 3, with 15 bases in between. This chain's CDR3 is CASSSPGIGDTEAFF. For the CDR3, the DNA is TGTGCCAGTAGTAGCCCGGGGATAGGAGACACTGAAGCTTTCTTT.

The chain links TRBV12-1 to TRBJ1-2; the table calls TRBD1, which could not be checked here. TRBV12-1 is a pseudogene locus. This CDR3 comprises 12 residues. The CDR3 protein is CARMGQGHGYTF. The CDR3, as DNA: TGTGCCAGGATGGGACAGGGGCATGGCTACACCTTC.

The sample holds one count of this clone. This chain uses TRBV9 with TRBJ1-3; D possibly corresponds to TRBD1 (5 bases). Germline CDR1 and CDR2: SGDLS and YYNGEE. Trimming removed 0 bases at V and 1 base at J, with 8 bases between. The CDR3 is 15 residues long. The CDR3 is CASSVGGGSGNTIYF. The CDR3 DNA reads TGTGCCAGCAGCGTAGGCGGGGGTTCTGGAAACACCATATATTTT.

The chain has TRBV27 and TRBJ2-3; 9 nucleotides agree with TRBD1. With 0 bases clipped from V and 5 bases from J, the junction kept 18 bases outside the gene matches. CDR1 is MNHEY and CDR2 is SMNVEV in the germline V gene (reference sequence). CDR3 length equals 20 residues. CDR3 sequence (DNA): TGTGCCAGCAGTTTATCGGGGATTTTACAGGGGGCTTCTTTTTTAGATACGCAGTATTTT. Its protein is CASSLSGILQGASFLDTQYF.

The CDR3 DNA is TGTGCCACCAGCCTGGGGGGTTCCAACGAGCAGTACTTC. This sequence encodes CATSLGGSNEQYF. The chain combines TRBV24-1 with TRBJ2-7; D might be TRBD2 (6 bases). Germline V gene data show CDR1 as KGHDR and CDR2 as SFDVKD. V was cut by 7 bases and J by 5 bases, with 14 bases left in between. This CDR3 has 13 residues.

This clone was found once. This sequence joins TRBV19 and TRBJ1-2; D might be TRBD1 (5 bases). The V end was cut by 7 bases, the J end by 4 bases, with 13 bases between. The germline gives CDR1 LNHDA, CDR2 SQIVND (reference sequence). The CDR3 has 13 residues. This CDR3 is CASTPSGGYGYTF. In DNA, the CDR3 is TGTGCCAGTACCCCTTCGGGGGGCTATGGCTACACCTTC.

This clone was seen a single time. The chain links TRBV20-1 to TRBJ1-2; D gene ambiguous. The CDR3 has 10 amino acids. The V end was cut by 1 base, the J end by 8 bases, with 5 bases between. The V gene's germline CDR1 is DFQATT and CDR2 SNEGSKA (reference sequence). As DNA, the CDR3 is TGCAGTGCTAGAGCTCCGGGCTACACCTTC. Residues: CSARAPGYTF.

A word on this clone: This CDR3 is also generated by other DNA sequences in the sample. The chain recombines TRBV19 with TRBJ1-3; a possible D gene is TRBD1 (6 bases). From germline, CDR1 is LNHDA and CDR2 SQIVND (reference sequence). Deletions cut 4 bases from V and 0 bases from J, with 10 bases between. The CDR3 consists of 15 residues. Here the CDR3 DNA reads TGTGCCAGTAGTACAACAGGGAGCTCTGGAAACACCATATATTTT. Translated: CASSTTGSSGNTIYF.

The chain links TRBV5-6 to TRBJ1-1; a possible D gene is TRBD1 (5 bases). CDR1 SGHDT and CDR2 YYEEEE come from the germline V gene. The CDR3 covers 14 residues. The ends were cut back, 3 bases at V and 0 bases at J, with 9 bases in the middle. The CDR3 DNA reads TGTGCCAGCAGCTCAGGACAAATGAACACTGAAGCTTTCTTT. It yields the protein CASSSGQMNTEAFF. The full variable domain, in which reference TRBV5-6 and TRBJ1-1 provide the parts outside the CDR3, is DAGVTQSPTHLIKTRGQQVTLRCSPKSGHDTVSWYQQALGQGPQFIFQYYEEEERQRGNFPDRFSGHQFPNYSSELNVNALLLGDSALYLCASSSGQMNTEAFFGQGTRLTVV.

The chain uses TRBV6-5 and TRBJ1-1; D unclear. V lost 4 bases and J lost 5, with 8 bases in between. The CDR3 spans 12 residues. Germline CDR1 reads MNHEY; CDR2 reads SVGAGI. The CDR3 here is CASSSGKTEAFF. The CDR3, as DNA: TGTGCCAGCAGTTCGGGGAAAACTGAAGCTTTCTTT.

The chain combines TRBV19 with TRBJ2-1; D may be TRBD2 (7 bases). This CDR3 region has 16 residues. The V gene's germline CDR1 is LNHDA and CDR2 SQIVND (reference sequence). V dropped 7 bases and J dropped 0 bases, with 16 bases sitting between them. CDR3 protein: CASNKGGYSSYNEQFF. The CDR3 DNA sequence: TGTGCCAGTAATAAGGGGGGGTACAGCTCCTACAATGAGCAGTTCTTC.

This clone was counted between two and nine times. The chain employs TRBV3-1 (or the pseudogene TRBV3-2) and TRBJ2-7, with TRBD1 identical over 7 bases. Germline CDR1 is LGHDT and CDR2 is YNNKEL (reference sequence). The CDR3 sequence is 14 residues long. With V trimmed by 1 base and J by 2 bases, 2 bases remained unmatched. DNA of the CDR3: TGTGCCAGCAGCCAAGTCACAGGGGCCTACGAGCAGTACTTC. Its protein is CASSQVTGAYEQYF.

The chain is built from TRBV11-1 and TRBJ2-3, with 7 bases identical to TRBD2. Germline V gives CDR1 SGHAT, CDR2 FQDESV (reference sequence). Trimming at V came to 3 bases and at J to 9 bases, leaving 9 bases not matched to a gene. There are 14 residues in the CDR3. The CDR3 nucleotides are TGTGCCAGCAGCTTCCGGGACTACCAGGGAACGCAGTATTTT. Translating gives CASSFRDYQGTQYF.

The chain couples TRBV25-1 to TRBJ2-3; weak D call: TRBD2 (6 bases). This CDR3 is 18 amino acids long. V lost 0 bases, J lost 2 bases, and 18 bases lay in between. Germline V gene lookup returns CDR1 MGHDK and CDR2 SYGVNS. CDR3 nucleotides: TGTGCCAGCAGTGAATACCCCCTGGAGGGGTCGGACACAGATACGCAGTATTTT. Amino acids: CASSEYPLEGSDTDTQYF.

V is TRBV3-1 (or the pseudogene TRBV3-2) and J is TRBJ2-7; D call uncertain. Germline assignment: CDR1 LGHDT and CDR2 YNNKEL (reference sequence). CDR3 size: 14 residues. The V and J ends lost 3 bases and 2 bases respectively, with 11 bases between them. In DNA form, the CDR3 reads TGTGCCAGCAGCCATCAGACACGAACCTACGAGCAGTACTTC. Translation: CASSHQTRTYEQYF.

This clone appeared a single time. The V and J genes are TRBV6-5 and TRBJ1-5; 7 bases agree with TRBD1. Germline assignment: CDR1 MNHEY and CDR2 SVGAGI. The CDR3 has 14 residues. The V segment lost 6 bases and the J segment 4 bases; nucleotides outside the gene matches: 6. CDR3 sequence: CASSPGTANQPQHF. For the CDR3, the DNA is TGTGCCAGCAGCCCCGGGACAGCTAATCAGCCCCAGCATTTT.

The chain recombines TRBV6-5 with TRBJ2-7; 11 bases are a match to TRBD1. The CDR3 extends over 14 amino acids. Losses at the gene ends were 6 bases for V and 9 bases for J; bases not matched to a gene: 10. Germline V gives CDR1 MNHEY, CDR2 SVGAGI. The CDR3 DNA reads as TGTGCCAGCAGGAAGGACAGGGGGCTTCTAGGGCAGTACTTC. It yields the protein CASRKDRGLLGQYF.

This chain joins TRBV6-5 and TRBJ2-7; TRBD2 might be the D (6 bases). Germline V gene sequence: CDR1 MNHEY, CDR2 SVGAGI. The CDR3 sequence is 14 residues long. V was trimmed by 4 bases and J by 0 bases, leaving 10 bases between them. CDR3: CASSSGRTSYEQYF. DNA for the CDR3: TGTGCCAGCAGTTCGGGGAGGACCTCCTACGAGCAGTACTTC.

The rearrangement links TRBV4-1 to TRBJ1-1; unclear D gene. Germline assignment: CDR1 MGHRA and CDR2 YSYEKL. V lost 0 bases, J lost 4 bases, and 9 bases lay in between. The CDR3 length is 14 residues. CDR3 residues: CASSQDPGSTEAFF. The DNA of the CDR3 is TGCGCCAGCAGCCAAGATCCGGGGAGCACTGAAGCTTTCTTT.

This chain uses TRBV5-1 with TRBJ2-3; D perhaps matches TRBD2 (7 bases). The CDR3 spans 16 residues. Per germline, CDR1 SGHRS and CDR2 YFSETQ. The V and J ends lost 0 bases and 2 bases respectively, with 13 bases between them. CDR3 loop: CASSLGGGGPTDTQYF. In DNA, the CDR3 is TGCGCCAGCAGCTTGGGTGGCGGGGGCCCCACAGATACGCAGTATTTT.